Below are 9 T cell receptor beta chains sequenced from a single sample in a study of shared clonotypes between healthy human individuals. Assay used: immunoSEQ multiplex PCR; TCRdb lists only in-frame clones, some missing. There are a few million clones in the sample; more than 90% occur only once, and about 0.13% lies in the top ten. The source material was naive CD4+ T cells sorted from blood. As to subset: CD45RA+ positively selected. These receptors came from a man younger than 35 in good health.

This clone has only a few counts. This chain connects TRBV11-2 to TRBJ1-1; D gene uncertain. V lost 2 bases to trimming and J lost 2 bases, with 6 bases between them. The CDR3 is made up of 13 amino acids. Germline loops: CDR1 SGHAT, CDR2 FQNNGV. For the CDR3, the DNA is TGTGCCAGCAGCTTAACAGATAACACTGAAGCTTTCTTT. Amino acid sequence: CASSLTDNTEAFF.

The table lists this clone with a few counts. V and J are TRBV2 and TRBJ1-6; TRBD1 agrees at 9 bases. This CDR3 contains 15 residues. Germline CDR1 and CDR2: SNHLY and FYNNEI. The V and J ends lost 2 bases and 10 bases, in that order; junction bases with no gene match: 6. CDR3 loop: CASSELGQGNSPLHF. The CDR3 DNA sequence: TGTGCCAGCAGTGAACTTGGACAGGGGAACTCACCCCTCCACTTT.

With respect to this clone: The same CDR3 arises from other DNA sequences in this sample as well. The chain recombines TRBV5-4 with TRBJ2-7; D may be TRBD1 (6 bases). Trimming stripped 4 bases from V and 2 bases from J, with 10 bases between. CDR3 size: 13 residues. Germline V gene lookup returns CDR1 SGHNT and CDR2 YYREEE (reference sequence). The CDR3 coding sequence is TGTGCCAGCAGCCAAACAGGGACCTACGAGCAGTACTTC. As protein: CASSQTGTYEQYF.

The CDR3 region is CASSLGPGRGNNEQFF. In nucleotides, the CDR3 is TGTGCCAGCAGCTTGGGGCCGGGCCGAGGGAACAATGAGCAGTTCTTC. The chain couples TRBV5-6 to TRBJ2-1; D is possibly TRBD2 (5 bases). V was cut by 0 bases and J by 5 bases, with 15 bases left in between. This CDR3 is built from 16 residues. Germline CDR1 reads SGHDT; CDR2 reads YYEEEE.

V gene TRBV7-9 combines with J gene TRBJ2-7, with D tentatively TRBD1 or TRBD2 (5 bases each). Trimming pared 8 bases from V and 2 bases from J, leaving 22 bases between. The CDR3 extends over 16 amino acids. Germline CDR1 reads SEHNR; CDR2 reads FQNEAQ (reference sequence). The CDR3 coding sequence is TGTGCCAGCCGAGGGGATTTGGGGCTCGAACCCTACGAGCAGTACTTC. This encodes CASRGDLGLEPYEQYF.

The chain uses TRBV30 and TRBJ1-3, with D uncertain. The germline V and J ends were trimmed by 3 bases and 0 bases, with 6 bases remaining between them. The CDR3 consists of 13 residues. Looked up from germline, CDR1 is GTSNPN and CDR2 is SVGIG (reference sequence). CDR3 sequence: CAWRLASGNTIYF. CDR3 in DNA: TGTGCCTGGAGGTTGGCCTCTGGAAACACCATATATTTT.

J is TRBJ1-5 and V is TRBV19; tentative D call: TRBD1 (5 bases). CDR3 size: 13 residues. Germline loops: CDR1 LNHDA, CDR2 SQIVND (reference sequence). Trimming stripped 0 bases from V and 6 bases from J, with 6 bases between. The CDR3 here is CASSIDGAQPQHF. As DNA, the CDR3 is TGTGCCAGTAGTATAGATGGGGCTCAGCCCCAGCATTTT. Variable domain in full (rest from reference TRBV19 and TRBJ1-5): DGGITQSPKYLFRKEGQNVTLSCEQNLNHDAMYWYRQDPGQGLRLIYYSQIVNDFQKGDIAEGYSVSREKKESFPLTVTSAQKNPTAFYLCASSIDGAQPQHFGDGTRLSIL.

This chain joins TRBV10-3 and TRBJ2-1; D might be TRBD1 (6 bases). CDR3 size: 17 residues. Germline loops: CDR1 ENHRY, CDR2 SYGVKD. The V end lost 3 bases, the J end lost 0 bases, and 15 bases lay between the germline ends. CDR3 region: CAISDLSTGSSYNEQFF. CDR3 coding DNA: TGTGCCATCAGTGACCTGTCCACAGGGAGCTCCTACAATGAGCAGTTCTTC.

The chain has TRBV13 and TRBJ2-7; 9 nucleotides line up with TRBD1. Trimming removed 6 bases from V and 6 bases from J; junction bases left unmatched: 12. The CDR3 runs to 15 residues. Germline loops: CDR1 PRHDT, CDR2 FYEKMQ (reference sequence). This chain's CDR3 is CASRVSGTGTGEQYF. The CDR3 DNA reads as TGTGCCAGCAGAGTATCTGGGACAGGGACGGGCGAGCAGTACTTC. The full variable domain, completed using reference TRBV13 and TRBJ2-7, is AAGVIQSPRHLIKEKRETATLKCYPIPRHDTVYWYQQGPGQDPQFLISFYEKMQSDKGSIPDRFSAQQFSDYHSELNMSSLELGDSALYFCASRVSGTGTGEQYFGPGTRLTVT.